The 21 T cell receptor beta chains presented below share a single source sample, sequenced in a study of control samples from healthy donors and cancer patients. Clones were sequenced by immunoSEQ multiplex PCR, and TCRdb holds only the in-frame ones, with some missing. The top ten clones hold around 1.3% of a sample with 150,000 to 200,000 clones, 90% to 95% of them seen once. Material for sequencing was blood. Receptor source: a young woman in good health.

V usage is TRBV29-1 and J usage is TRBJ2-3, with D possibly being TRBD1 (5 bases). Germline CDR1 reads SQVTM; CDR2 reads ANQGSEA. The V and J ends lost 2 bases and 6 bases respectively, with 9 bases between them. The CDR3 covers 12 residues. CDR3 amino acids: CSVEQGSDTQYF. The CDR3 DNA is TGCAGCGTTGAACAGGGTTCGGATACGCAGTATTTT.

V is TRBV6-5 and J is TRBJ2-3, with D possibly TRBD2 on 5 matching bases. The CDR3 is 15 residues long. The germline gives CDR1 MNHEY, CDR2 SVGAGI. The V gene lost 0 bases and the J gene lost 6 bases, with 13 bases spanning the gap. CDR3 coding DNA: TGTGCCAGCAGTTACTCGGTGGCAGAGGGTGATACGCAGTATTTT. Translation: CASSYSVAEGDTQYF.

V is TRBV28 and J is TRBJ1-1; possibly TRBD1 for D (6 bases). Trimming took off 6 bases at V and 5 bases at J, with 22 bases between the two ends. The germline V gene has CDR1 MDHEN and CDR2 SYDVKM. The CDR3 length is 16 residues. Here the CDR3 DNA reads TGTGCCAGCAGATACCGGGGGACATATGGAGAAACTGAAGCTTTCTTT. Its translation: CASRYRGTYGETEAFF.

V usage is TRBV7-9 and J usage is TRBJ2-1; 16 bases agree with TRBD2. The germline CDR1 and CDR2 sequences are SEHNR and FQNEAQ (reference sequence). V lost 3 bases to trimming and J lost 4 bases; unmatched junction nucleotides: 6. This CDR3 region has 18 residues. The CDR3 loop reads CASSFSGLAGGGYNEQFF. CDR3 sequence (DNA): TGTGCCAGCAGCTTCTCGGGACTAGCGGGAGGGGGGTACAATGAGCAGTTCTTC.

With respect to this clone: One end of the junction is discordant with germline, which a read error may explain. The genes are TRBV6-5 and TRBJ1-1, with D tentatively TRBD1 (6 bases). Germline lookup yields CDR1 MNHEY and CDR2 SVGAGI. The CDR3 consists of 13 residues. The CDR3 DNA follows: TGTGCCAGCAGGACCGGGACAAACAGTGAAGCTTTCTTT. The encoded protein is CASRTGTNSEAFF.

The chain joins TRBV21-1 to TRBJ1-3; the table gives TRBD1 as D, unverified against the DNA. TRBV21-1 is noted as a pseudogene. This CDR3 has 15 residues. Written as DNA, the CDR3 is TGTGCCAGCCTCACGCAGGGGGCTAATGGAAACACCATATATTTT. Translation gives CASLTQGANGNTIYF.

The chain links TRBV19 to TRBJ2-1, with D possibly being TRBD2 (6 bases). CDR3 length: 12 residues. V was pared by 3 bases and J by 12 bases, with 12 bases between. From germline, CDR1 is LNHDA and CDR2 SQIVND (reference sequence). DNA for the CDR3: TGTGCCAGTAGTATCCCCGGGGGAGGGCAGTTCTTC. Its protein product is CASSIPGGGQFF.

The chain is built from TRBV27 and TRBJ2-2; no definite D call. The V and J ends lost 6 bases and 3 bases respectively, with 5 bases between them. Germline V gene sequence: CDR1 MNHEY, CDR2 SMNVEV (reference sequence). The CDR3 runs 12 residues. The CDR3 region is CASRRYTGELFF. DNA of the CDR3: TGTGCCAGCAGACGCTACACCGGGGAGCTGTTTTTT.

The chain uses TRBV7-9 and TRBJ1-5; no reliable D call. The V gene lost 2 bases and the J gene lost 0 bases, with 5 bases spanning the gap. Germline V gives CDR1 SEHNR, CDR2 FQNEAQ (reference sequence). The CDR3 totals 14 residues. CDR3 amino acids: CASSLRGSNQPQHF. The CDR3, as DNA: TGTGCCAGCAGCTTACGGGGTAGCAATCAGCCCCAGCATTTT.

V gene TRBV9 combines with J gene TRBJ2-1; D may be TRBD2 (6 bases). The germline V gene has CDR1 SGDLS and CDR2 YYNGEE. The V end was cut by 6 bases, the J end by 5 bases, with 15 bases between. CDR3 length: 14 amino acids. For the CDR3, the DNA is TGTGCCAGCACAGGGACTCTTCCGGACAATGAGCAGTTCTTC. Residues: CASTGTLPDNEQFF.

The CDR3 protein is CATRSGGSDYGYTF. Written as DNA, the CDR3 is TGTGCCACCCGCTCAGGGGGCTCGGACTATGGCTACACCTTC. The rearrangement joins TRBV11-3 to TRBJ1-2, with TRBD1 matching 8 bases. Germline loops: CDR1 SGHNT, CDR2 YENEEA. There are 14 residues in the CDR3. The ends lost 10 bases at V and 3 bases at J; junction bases unmatched: 10.

The chain has TRBV24-1 and TRBJ1-3; no clear D. CDR1 is KGHDR, CDR2 SFDVKD, per germline. The CDR3 consists of 12 residues. V was shortened by 3 bases and J by 2 bases, with 1 base between the two germline ends. The CDR3 here is CATSDTGNTIYF. The CDR3 DNA follows: TGTGCCACCAGTGATACTGGAAACACCATATATTTT.

The chain combines TRBV11-2 with TRBJ1-2, with D maybe TRBD1 (5 bases). The CDR3 consists of 13 residues. The germline gives CDR1 SGHAT, CDR2 FQNNGV. V gave up 3 bases and J gave up 3 bases, with 8 bases separating them. The CDR3 region has the DNA TGTGCCAGCAGCTTGGGGCGGGACTATGGCTACACCTTC. It codes for CASSLGRDYGYTF.

CDR3 coding DNA: TGTGCCAGCAGCTGGACAGGGAACACTGAAGCTTTCTTT. It specifies CASSWTGNTEAFF. The gene calls are TRBV11-3 and TRBJ1-1; 7 positions match TRBD1. Losses at the gene ends were 4 bases for V and 1 base for J; bases not matched to a gene: 0. The CDR3 contains 13 residues. Germline V gene data show CDR1 as SGHNT and CDR2 as YENEEA.

V is TRBV20-1 and J is TRBJ1-1; unclear D gene. V lost 6 bases to trimming and J lost 0 bases, with 5 bases between them. Germline V gene lookup returns CDR1 DFQATT and CDR2 SNEGSKA (reference sequence). The CDR3 length is 11 residues. The CDR3 DNA is TGCAGTGCGGGGTTGAACACTGAAGCTTTCTTT. Its translation is CSAGLNTEAFF.

The chain employs TRBV11-3 and TRBJ2-1; no clear D. The CDR3 extends over 13 amino acids. The germline V gene encodes CDR1 SGHNT and CDR2 YENEEA. V shed 4 bases and J shed 0 bases, with 4 bases lying between them. CDR3 loop: CASSSNSYNEQFF. The CDR3 DNA is TGTGCCAGCAGCTCTAACTCCTACAATGAGCAGTTCTTC. Using reference TRBV11-3 and TRBJ2-1 for the parts outside the CDR3, the full variable domain is EAGVVQSPRYKIIEKKQPVAFWCNPISGHNTLYWYLQNLGQGPELLIRYENEEAVDDSQLPKDRFSAERLKGVDSTLKIQPAELGDSAVYLCASSSNSYNEQFFGPGTRLTVL.

The V gene is TRBV7-2, the J gene TRBJ2-3, with 7 bases lining up with TRBD1. Germline assignment: CDR1 SGHTA and CDR2 FQGNSA. The CDR3 has 16 amino acids. V trimming: 1 base; J trimming: 2 bases; junction bases outside the gene matches: 6. DNA of the CDR3: TGTGCCAGCAGCTTAGGACAGGGAAGGCTCACAGATACGCAGTATTTT. Translation gives CASSLGQGRLTDTQYF.

The chain is built from TRBV9 and TRBJ1-2, with D possibly matching TRBD1 (6 bases). The V and J ends lost 3 bases and 8 bases respectively, with 11 bases between them. Germline V gene lookup returns CDR1 SGDLS and CDR2 YYNGEE. The CDR3 runs to 12 residues. This chain's CDR3 is CASSAQGWGYTF. CDR3 DNA sequence: TGTGCCAGCAGCGCACAGGGTTGGGGCTACACCTTC.

The V call is TRBV5-1, the J call TRBJ2-2, with TRBD1 as a possible D gene (5 bases). Germline-derived CDR1 and CDR2 are SGHRS and YFSETQ. The germline V and J ends were trimmed by 2 bases and 3 bases, with 14 bases remaining between them. This CDR3 contains 16 residues. The DNA of the CDR3 is TGCGCCAGCAGCTTATCCAGGGCAGTCGACACCGGGGAGCTGTTTTTT. It yields the protein CASSLSRAVDTGELFF.

The rearrangement links TRBV30 to TRBJ1-3, with D uncertain. V was clipped by 6 bases and J by 7 bases, with 34 bases between them. The CDR3 is 19 residues long. CDR1 is GTSNPN and CDR2 is SVGIG in the germline V gene (reference sequence). The DNA of the CDR3 is TGTGCCTGCCCTCTGGTGGGCAGACCCGCCGAAGCTCTGGTGAACACCATATATTTT. Translated, it gives CACPLVGRPAEALVNTIYF.

CDR3 sequence (DNA): TGTGCCACCAACAGGGGGCGATACACTGAAGCTTTCTTT. Amino acids: CATNRGRYTEAFF. The genes are TRBV19 and TRBJ1-1, with TRBD1 matching over 9 bases. The V segment lost 10 bases and the J segment 3 bases; nucleotides outside the gene matches: 6. Germline CDR1 and CDR2: LNHDA and SQIVND (reference sequence). The CDR3 sequence is 13 residues long.